The entry below gives a single T cell receptor (beta chain) sequence along with its context. This sample is part of a study of blood T cell repertoires in COVID-19. Background on the study: Specimens from acute and convalescent COVID-19 originated in the United States, Italy and Spain.

The germline gives CDR1 SGHDT, CDR2 YYEEEE. The CDR3 is made up of 15 amino acids. Trimming cost V 7 bases and J 6 bases; bases outside gene matches: 13. In the original workflow: Amplification from reference gene primers served as the basis for estimated nucleated cell counts. The data were produced by immunoSEQ multiplex PCR, yet TCRdb's version contains in-frame clones alone and is incomplete. V and J calls and clone size come straight from that table; D and trimming were deduced from the DNA. This sample has tens of thousands of clones; roughly 90% occur once, and the top ten carry 2% to 2.5%. The sequence derives from a man aged 50-59 years with active COVID-19. The sequenced material came from peripheral blood. This chain joins TRBV5-6 and TRBJ2-1; 7 nucleotides align to TRBD2. Here the CDR3 reads CASHLLSREINEQFF. CDR3 nucleotides: TGTGCCAGCCACCTTCTGTCGCGGGAGATCAATGAGCAGTTCTTC.